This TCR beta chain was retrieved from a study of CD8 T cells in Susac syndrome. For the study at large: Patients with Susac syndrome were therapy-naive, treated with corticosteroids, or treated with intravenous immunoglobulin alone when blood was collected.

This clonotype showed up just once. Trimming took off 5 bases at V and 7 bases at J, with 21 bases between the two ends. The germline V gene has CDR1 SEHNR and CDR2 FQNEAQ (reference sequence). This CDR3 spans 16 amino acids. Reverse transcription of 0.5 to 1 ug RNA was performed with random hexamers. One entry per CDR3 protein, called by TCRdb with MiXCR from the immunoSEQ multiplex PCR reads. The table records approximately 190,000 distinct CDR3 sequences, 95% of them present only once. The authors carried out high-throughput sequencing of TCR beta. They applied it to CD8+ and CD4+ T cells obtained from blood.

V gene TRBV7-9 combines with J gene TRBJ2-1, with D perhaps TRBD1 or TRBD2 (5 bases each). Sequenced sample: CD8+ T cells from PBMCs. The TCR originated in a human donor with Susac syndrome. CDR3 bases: TGTGCCAGCAGCGATGGGAAGGGACGTATGACTAATGAGCAGTTCTTC. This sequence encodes CASSDGKGRMTNEQFF.